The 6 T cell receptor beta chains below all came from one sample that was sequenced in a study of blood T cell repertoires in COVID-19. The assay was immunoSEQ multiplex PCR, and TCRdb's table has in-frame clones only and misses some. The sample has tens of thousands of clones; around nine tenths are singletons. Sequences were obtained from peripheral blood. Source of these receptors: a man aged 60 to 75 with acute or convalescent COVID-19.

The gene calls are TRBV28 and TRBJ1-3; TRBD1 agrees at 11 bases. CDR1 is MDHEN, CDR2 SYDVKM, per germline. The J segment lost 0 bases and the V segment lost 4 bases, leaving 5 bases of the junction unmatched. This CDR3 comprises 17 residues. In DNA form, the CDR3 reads TGTGCCAGCAGTTCCGGGACAGGGGGTTCCTCTGGAAACACCATATATTTT. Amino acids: CASSSGTGGSSGNTIYF.

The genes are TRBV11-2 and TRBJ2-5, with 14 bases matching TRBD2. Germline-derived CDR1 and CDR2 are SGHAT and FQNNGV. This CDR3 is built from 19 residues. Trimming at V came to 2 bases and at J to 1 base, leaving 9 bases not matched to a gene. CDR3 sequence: CASSLPYWTSGGTQETQYF. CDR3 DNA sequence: TGTGCCAGCAGCTTACCATACTGGACTAGCGGGGGGACCCAAGAGACCCAGTACTTC.

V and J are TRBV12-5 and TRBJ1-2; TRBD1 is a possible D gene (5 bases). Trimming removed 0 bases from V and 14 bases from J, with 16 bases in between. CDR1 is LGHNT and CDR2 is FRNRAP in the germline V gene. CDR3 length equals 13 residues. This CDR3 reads CASGLVSRNRYTF. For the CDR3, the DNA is TGTGCTAGTGGTTTGGTCTCCAGAAACAGGTATACCTTC.

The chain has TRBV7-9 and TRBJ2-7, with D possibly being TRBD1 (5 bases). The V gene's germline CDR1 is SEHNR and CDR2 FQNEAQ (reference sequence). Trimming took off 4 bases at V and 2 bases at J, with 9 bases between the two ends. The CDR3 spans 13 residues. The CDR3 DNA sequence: TGTGCCAGCAGCTCCAGGGTTCCCTACGAGCAGTACTTC. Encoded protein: CASSSRVPYEQYF.

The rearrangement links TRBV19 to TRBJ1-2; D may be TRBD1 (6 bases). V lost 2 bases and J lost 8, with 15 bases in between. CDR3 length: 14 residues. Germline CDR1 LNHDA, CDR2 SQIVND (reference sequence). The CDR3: CASSISGTRDGYTF. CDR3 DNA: TGTGCCAGTAGTATATCCGGGACAAGAGACGGCTACACCTTC.

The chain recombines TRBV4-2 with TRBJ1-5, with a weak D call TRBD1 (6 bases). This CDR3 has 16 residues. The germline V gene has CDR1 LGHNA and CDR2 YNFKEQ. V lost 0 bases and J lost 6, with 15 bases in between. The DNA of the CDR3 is TGTGCCAGCAGCCAAGAGAACCAACAGGGACGTCAGCCCCAGCATTTT. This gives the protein CASSQENQQGRQPQHF.